This T cell receptor (beta chain) was captured in a study of blood T cell repertoires in COVID-19. This table comes from immunoSEQ multiplex PCR, and its TCRdb copy is limited to in-frame clones, with some not included. The sample comprises approximately 75,000 clones, less than 90% of which are singletons, and 6.3% rests with the top ten. In its sample, this clone was seen once. Sequencing input: peripheral blood. This sequence originates from a man older than 75 with COVID-19, enrolled during active disease.

CDR3 DNA sequence: TGTGCCAGCAGCCAATTACAGGGGGCTAGCAATCAGCCCCAGCATTTT. Protein product: CASSQLQGASNQPQHF. The rearrangement uses TRBV7-2 and TRBJ1-5, with 9 bases identical to TRBD1. CDR3 length: 16 amino acids. V lost 5 bases to trimming and J lost 0 bases; unmatched junction nucleotides: 5. Germline-derived CDR1 and CDR2 are SGHTA and FQGNSA.